This TCR beta chain was captured in a study of neurological immune-mediated disorders. The germline gives CDR1 DFQATT, CDR2 SNEGSKA (reference sequence). V trimming: 5 bases; J trimming: 1 base; junction bases outside the gene matches: 0. The CDR3 consists of 14 residues. From 15-18 subjects, over 200 million TCR-beta sequences were obtained in each sequencing run. MiXCR, run by TCRdb on the 5' RACE reads, gives a single entry per CDR3 protein. The sample has some 27,000 distinct CDR3 sequences, about 7% seen once; the top ten hold about 8.1%. This clonotype has at least ten counts. The gene calls are TRBV20-1 and TRBJ2-2, with 11 bases aligning to TRBD2. The TCR comes from a woman between 45 and 60 years old in good health. Sample: PBMCs. The CDR3 sequence is CSALAGGNTGELFF. The CDR3 DNA follows: TGCAGTGCTCTAGCGGGGGGGAACACCGGGGAGCTGTTTTTT.